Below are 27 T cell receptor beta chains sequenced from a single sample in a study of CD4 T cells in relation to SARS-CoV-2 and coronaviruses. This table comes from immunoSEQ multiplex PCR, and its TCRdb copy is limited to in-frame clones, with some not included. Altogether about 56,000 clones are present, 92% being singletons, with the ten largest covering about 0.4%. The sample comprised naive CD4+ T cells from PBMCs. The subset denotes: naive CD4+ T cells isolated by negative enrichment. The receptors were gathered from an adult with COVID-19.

The CDR3 here is CASSPRDRAETQYF. CDR3 nucleotide sequence: TGTGCCAGCAGCCCCCGGGACAGGGCCGAGACCCAGTACTTC. V gene TRBV3-1 (or the pseudogene TRBV3-2) combines with J gene TRBJ2-5, with TRBD1 identical over 9 bases. Looked up from germline, CDR1 is LGHDT and CDR2 is YNNKEL (reference sequence). V was pared by 4 bases and J by 5 bases, with 5 bases of the junction left unmatched. The CDR3 spans 14 residues.

The CDR3 region is CASRPVPDGQPQHF. The CDR3 nucleotides read TGCGCCAGCAGACCTGTGCCCGATGGTCAGCCCCAGCATTTT. V gene TRBV4-1 combines with J gene TRBJ1-5; D unclear. V was cut by 6 bases and J by 6 bases, with 15 bases left in between. The CDR3 covers 14 residues. The V gene's germline CDR1 is MGHRA and CDR2 YSYEKL.

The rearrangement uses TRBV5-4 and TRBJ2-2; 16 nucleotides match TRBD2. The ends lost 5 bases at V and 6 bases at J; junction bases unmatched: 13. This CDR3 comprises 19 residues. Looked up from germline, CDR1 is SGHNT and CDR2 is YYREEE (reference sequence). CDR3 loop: CASRGTSGRAVSSPGELFF. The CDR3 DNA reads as TGTGCCAGCAGGGGGACTAGCGGGAGGGCCGTCTCTTCCCCCGGGGAGCTGTTTTTT.

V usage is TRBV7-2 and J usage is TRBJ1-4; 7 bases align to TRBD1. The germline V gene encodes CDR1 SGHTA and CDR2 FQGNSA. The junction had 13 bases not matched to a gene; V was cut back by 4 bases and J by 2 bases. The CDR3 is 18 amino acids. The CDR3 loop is CASSWGTSPRGTNEKLFF. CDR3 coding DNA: TGTGCCAGCAGCTGGGGGACTTCCCCCAGGGGGACTAATGAAAAACTGTTTTTT.

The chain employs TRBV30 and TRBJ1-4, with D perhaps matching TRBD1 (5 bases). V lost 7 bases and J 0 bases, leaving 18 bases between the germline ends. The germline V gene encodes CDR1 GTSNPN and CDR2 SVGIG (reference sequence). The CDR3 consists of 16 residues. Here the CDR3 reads CASDSGISATNEKLFF. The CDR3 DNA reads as TGTGCCTCAGACAGTGGGATAAGTGCAACTAATGAAAAACTGTTTTTT.

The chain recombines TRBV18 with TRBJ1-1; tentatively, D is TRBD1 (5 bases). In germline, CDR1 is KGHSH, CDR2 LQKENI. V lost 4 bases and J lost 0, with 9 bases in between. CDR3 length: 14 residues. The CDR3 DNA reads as TGTGCCAGCTCACTGGGACGGGTGAACACTGAAGCTTTCTTT. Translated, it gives CASSLGRVNTEAFF.

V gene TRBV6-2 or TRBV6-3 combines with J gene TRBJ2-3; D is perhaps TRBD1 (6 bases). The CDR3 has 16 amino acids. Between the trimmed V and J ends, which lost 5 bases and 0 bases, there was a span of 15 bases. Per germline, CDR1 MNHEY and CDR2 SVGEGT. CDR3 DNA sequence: TGTGCCAGCAGTACGGGACAAAGATCTAGCACAGATACGCAGTATTTT. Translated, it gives CASSTGQRSSTDTQYF.

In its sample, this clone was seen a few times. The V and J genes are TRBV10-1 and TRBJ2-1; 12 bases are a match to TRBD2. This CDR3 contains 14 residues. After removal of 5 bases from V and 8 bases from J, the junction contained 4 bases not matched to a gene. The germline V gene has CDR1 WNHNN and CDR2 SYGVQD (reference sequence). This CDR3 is CASSRLAGGDEQFF. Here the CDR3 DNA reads TGCGCCAGCAGTAGGCTAGCGGGAGGGGATGAGCAGTTCTTC.

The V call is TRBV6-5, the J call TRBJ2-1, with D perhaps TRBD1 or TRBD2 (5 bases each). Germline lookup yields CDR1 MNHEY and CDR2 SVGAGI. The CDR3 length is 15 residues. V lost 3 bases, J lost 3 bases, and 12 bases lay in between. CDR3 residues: CASSYGADYYNEQFF. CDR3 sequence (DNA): TGTGCCAGCAGTTATGGGGCAGACTACTACAATGAGCAGTTCTTC.

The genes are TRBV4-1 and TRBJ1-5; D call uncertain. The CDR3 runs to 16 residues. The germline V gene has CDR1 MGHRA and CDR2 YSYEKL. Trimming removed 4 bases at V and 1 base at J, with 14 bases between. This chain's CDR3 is CASSPSPVRSNQPQHF. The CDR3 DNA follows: TGCGCCAGCAGCCCGAGTCCAGTTAGGAGCAATCAGCCCCAGCATTTT.

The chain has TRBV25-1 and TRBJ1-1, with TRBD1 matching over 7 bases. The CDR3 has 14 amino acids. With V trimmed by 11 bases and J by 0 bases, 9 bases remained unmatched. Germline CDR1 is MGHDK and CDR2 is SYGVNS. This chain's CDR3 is CASGGTVMNTEAFF. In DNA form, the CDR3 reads TGTGCCTCAGGGGGGACAGTTATGAACACTGAAGCTTTCTTT. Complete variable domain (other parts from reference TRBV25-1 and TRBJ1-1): EADIYQTPRYLVIGTGKKITLECSQTMGHDKMYWYQQDPGMELHLIHYSYGVNSTEKGDLSSESTVSRIRTEHFPLTLESARPSHTSQYLCASGGTVMNTEAFFGQGTRLTVV.

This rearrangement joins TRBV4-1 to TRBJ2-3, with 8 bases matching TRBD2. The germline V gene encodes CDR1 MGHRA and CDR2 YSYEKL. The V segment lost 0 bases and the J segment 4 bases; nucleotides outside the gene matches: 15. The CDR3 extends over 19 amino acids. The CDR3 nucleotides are TGCGCCAGCAGCCAAGATCGGGGGGGCGGGAGTTTCCTCCCAGATACGCAGTATTTT. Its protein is CASSQDRGGGSFLPDTQYF.

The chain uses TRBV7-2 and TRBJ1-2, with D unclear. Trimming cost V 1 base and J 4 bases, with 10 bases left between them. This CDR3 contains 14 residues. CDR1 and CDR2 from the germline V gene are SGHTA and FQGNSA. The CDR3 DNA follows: TGTGCCAGCAGCTTAGAGGCCAGCCCCTATGGCTACACCTTC. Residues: CASSLEASPYGYTF. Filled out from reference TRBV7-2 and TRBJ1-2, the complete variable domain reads GAGVSQSPSNKVTEKGKDVELRCDPISGHTALYWYRQSLGQGLEFLIYFQGNSAPDKSGLPSDRFSAERTGGSVSTLTIQRTQQEDSAVYLCASSLEASPYGYTFGSGTRLTVV.

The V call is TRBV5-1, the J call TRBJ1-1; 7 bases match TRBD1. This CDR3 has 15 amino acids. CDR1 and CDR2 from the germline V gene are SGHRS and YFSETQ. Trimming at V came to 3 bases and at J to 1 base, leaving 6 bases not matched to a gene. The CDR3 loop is CASSWDSLTNTEAFF. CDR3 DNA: TGCGCCAGCAGCTGGGACAGTTTAACGAACACTGAAGCTTTCTTT. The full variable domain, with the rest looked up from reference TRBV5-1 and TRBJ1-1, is KAGVTQTPRYLIKTRGQQVTLSCSPISGHRSVSWYQQTPGQGLQFLFEYFSETQRNKGNFPGRFSGRQFSNSRSEMNVSTLELGDSALYLCASSWDSLTNTEAFFGQGTRLTVV.

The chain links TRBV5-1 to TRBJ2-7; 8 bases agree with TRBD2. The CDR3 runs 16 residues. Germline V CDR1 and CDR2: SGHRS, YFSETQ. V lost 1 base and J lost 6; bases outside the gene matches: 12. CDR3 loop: CASSLFAGGLVREQYF. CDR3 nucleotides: TGCGCCAGCAGCTTGTTTGCGGGAGGATTGGTACGCGAGCAGTACTTC.

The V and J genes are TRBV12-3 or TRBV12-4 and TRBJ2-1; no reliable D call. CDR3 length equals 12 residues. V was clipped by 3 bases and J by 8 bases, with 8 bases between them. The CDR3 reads CASSLSVDEQFF. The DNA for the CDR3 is TGTGCCAGCAGTTTGTCTGTCGATGAGCAGTTCTTC.

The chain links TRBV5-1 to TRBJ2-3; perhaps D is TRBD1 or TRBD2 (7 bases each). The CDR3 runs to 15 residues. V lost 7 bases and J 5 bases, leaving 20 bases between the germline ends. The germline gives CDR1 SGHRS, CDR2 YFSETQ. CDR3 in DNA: TGCGCCAGCCAACGGGGGGCAGGGGGAAAAGATACGCAGTATTTT. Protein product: CASQRGAGGKDTQYF.

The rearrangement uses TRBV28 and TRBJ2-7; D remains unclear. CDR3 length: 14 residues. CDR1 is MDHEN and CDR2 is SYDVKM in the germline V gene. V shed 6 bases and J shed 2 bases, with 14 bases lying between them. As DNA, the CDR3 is TGTGCCAGCAGCACTTCCGACTTCACCTACGAGCAGTACTTC. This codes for CASSTSDFTYEQYF.

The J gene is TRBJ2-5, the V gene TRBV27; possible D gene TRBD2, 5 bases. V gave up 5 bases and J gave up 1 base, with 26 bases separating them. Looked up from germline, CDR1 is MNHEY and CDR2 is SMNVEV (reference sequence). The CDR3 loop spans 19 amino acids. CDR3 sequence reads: CASSDAGVGIPASQETQYF. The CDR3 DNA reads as TGTGCCAGCAGTGATGCGGGCGTAGGAATACCCGCGAGCCAAGAGACCCAGTACTTC.

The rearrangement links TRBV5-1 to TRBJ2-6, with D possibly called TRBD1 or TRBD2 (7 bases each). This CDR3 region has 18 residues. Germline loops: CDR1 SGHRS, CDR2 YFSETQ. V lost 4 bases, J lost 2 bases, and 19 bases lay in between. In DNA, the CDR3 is TGCGCCAGCAGCGGGGGGGGACAGACCCAGCCTGGGGCCAACGTCCTGACTTTC. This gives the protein CASSGGGQTQPGANVLTF.

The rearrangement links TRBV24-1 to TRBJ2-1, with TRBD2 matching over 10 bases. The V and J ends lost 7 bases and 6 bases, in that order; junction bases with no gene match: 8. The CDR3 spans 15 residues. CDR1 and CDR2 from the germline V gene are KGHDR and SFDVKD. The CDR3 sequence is CATSEIAGGSNEQFF. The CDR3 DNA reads TGTGCCACCAGCGAGATAGCGGGAGGTTCCAATGAGCAGTTCTTC.

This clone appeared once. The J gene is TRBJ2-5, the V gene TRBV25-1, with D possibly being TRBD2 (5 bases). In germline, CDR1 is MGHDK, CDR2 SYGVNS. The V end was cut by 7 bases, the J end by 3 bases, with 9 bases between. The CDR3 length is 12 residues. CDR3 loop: CASKLGKETQYF. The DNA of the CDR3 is TGTGCCAGCAAGCTCGGGAAAGAGACCCAGTACTTC.

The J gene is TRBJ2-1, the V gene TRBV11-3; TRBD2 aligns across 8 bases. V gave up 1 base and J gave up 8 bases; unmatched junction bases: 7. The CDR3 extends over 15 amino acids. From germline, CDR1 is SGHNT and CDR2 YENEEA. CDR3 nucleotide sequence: TGTGCCAGCAGCTTAGGTAGGACTAGCTCCGATGAGCAGTTCTTC. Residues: CASSLGRTSSDEQFF.

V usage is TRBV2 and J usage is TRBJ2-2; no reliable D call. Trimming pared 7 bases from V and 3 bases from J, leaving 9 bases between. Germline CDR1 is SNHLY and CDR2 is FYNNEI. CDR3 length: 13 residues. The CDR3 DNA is TGTGCCAGCAAGGCGGATCACACCGGGGAGCTGTTTTTT. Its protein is CASKADHTGELFF.

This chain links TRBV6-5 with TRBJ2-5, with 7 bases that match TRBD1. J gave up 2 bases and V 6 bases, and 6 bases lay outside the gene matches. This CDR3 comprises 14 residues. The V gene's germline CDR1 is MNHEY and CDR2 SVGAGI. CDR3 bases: TGTGCCAGCAGCCCCCGGGACAGTCAAGAGACCCAGTACTTC. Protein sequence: CASSPRDSQETQYF.

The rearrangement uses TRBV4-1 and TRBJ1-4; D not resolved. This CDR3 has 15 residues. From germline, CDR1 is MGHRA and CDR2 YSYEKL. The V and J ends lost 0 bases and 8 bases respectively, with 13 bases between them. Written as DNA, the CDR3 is TGCGCCAGCAGCCAAGAAGGAGGGTTTGAAGAAAAACTGTTTTTT. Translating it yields CASSQEGGFEEKLFF.

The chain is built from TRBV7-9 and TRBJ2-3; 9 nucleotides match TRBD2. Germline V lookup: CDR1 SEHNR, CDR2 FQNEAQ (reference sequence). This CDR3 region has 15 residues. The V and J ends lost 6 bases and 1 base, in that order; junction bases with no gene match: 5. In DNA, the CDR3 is TGTGCCAGCAGGCCAGCGGGAGGACGCACAGATACGCAGTATTTT. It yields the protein CASRPAGGRTDTQYF. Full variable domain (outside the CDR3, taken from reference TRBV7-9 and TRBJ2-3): DTGVSQNPRHKITKRGQNVTFRCDPISEHNRLYWYRQTLGQGPEFLTYFQNEAQLEKSRLLSDRFSAERPKGSFSTLEIQRTEQGDSAMYLCASRPAGGRTDTQYFGPGTRLTVL.